The 27 T cell receptor beta chains below all came from one sample that was sequenced in a study of CD4 and CD8 cells across lung adenocarcinoma regions. TCRdb redid the calling of the PCR reads with MiXCR, one entry per CDR3 protein. This table has some 27,000 distinct CDR3 sequences, more than 45% appearing once. Specimen: CD8+ T cells from the center of a lung tumor. The receptor set was obtained from a male donor with lung adenocarcinoma. The CD4 and CD8 labels of this study may be unreliable.

The chain links TRBV6-1 to TRBJ2-3; D uncertain. Trimming took 2 bases from V and 4 from J, leaving 10 bases between them. CDR1 is MNHNS and CDR2 is SASEGT in the germline V gene. This CDR3 contains 14 residues. This chain's CDR3 is CASSEQRSSDTQYF. In nucleotides, the CDR3 is TGTGCCAGCAGTGAACAGAGGTCATCAGATACGCAGTATTTT.

The chain has TRBV6-1 and TRBJ1-5; 7 bases agree with TRBD1. The ends lost 6 bases at V and 2 bases at J; junction bases unmatched: 7. CDR3 length equals 15 residues. Germline assignment: CDR1 MNHNS and CDR2 SASEGT. CDR3 loop: CASSRRQGRNQPQHF. The CDR3 DNA follows: TGTGCCAGCAGCCGCCGACAGGGCCGCAATCAGCCCCAGCATTTT.

J is TRBJ1-4 and V is TRBV4-1; TRBD1 is a possible D gene (6 bases). Germline CDR1 and CDR2: MGHRA and YSYEKL. V lost 7 bases, J lost 0 bases, and 15 bases lay in between. This CDR3 contains 16 residues. The DNA for the CDR3 is TGCGCCAGCACGACTCGGACAGTCGCAACTAATGAAAAACTGTTTTTT. Its protein is CASTTRTVATNEKLFF.

The chain joins TRBV4-1 to TRBJ2-1; TRBD1 agrees at 8 bases. The J call may be faulty, since TRBJ2-7 better matches the DNA end. CDR3 size: 15 residues. CDR1 is MGHRA, CDR2 YSYEKL, per germline. CDR3 sequence reads: CASSRDLQGAGEQYF. The DNA for the CDR3 is TGCGCCAGCAGCCGAGACCTTCAGGGGGCAGGCGAGCAGTACTTC.

The table lists this clonotype with many counts. The chain combines TRBV6-1 with TRBJ1-5; no reliable D call. The ends were cut back, 0 bases at V and 7 bases at J, with 10 bases in the middle. The CDR3 has 14 amino acids. CDR1 and CDR2 from the germline V gene are MNHNS and SASEGT. The CDR3 DNA reads TGTGCCAGCAGTGAAGCGCCTCGTATCCAGCCCCAGCATTTT. Protein: CASSEAPRIQPQHF.

The chain carries TRBV10-1 and TRBJ2-5, with D tentatively TRBD2 (7 bases). The CDR3 extends over 17 amino acids. CDR1 is WNHNN, CDR2 SYGVQD, per germline (reference sequence). Trimming removed 7 bases from V and 0 bases from J, with 21 bases in between. CDR3 sequence: CASTTGRGGRDQETQYF. CDR3 bases: TGCGCCAGCACAACGGGCCGCGGGGGCCGTGACCAAGAGACCCAGTACTTC.

The V and J genes are TRBV30 and TRBJ2-5; a possible D gene is TRBD2 (6 bases). The V gene lost 1 base and the J gene lost 4 bases, with 25 bases spanning the gap. Looked up from germline, CDR1 is GTSNPN and CDR2 is SVGIG (reference sequence). This CDR3 has 18 amino acids. CDR3 bases: TGTGCCTGGAGTGCCCCCCGCTTAAGGTGGGGGGAAGGAGAGACCCAGTACTTC. This translates into CAWSAPRLRWGEGETQYF.

This clonotype was seen many times. V is TRBV6-5 and J is TRBJ2-5; D uncertain. The J call could be wrong; TRBJ2-7 is a better fit for the DNA end. This CDR3 has 13 residues. Per germline, CDR1 MNHEY and CDR2 SVGAGI. The CDR3 protein is CASSYVNGYEQYF. The CDR3 DNA is TGTGCCAGCAGTTACGTTAATGGGTACGAGCAGTACTTC.

The V call is TRBV6-1, the J call TRBJ2-3; perhaps D is TRBD1 or TRBD2 (7 bases each). Trimming removed 9 bases from V and 10 bases from J, with 26 bases in between. There are 15 residues in the CDR3. Germline V lookup: CDR1 MNHNS, CDR2 SASEGT. The CDR3: CASSLLAVSTGAQYF. DNA for the CDR3: TGTGCCAGTTCCCTGCTAGCGGTGAGCACAGGGGCGCAGTATTTT.

The V gene is TRBV10-3, the J gene TRBJ2-1, with TRBD1 matching 8 bases. The J call is doubtful: the DNA matches TRBJ2-5 better. From germline, CDR1 is ENHRY and CDR2 SYGVKD. This CDR3 has 14 residues. CDR3 sequence (DNA): TGTGCCATCAGTCAGGGACAGGAGCAAGAGACCCAGTACTTC. Protein product: CAISQGQEQETQYF.

The gene calls are TRBV6-5 and TRBJ2-1; D gene unclear. The end of the DNA fits TRBJ2-4 better, so the J call may be wrong. This CDR3 has 11 amino acids. Germline CDR1 is MNHEY and CDR2 is SVGAGI. The CDR3 coding sequence is TGTGCCGGCCGTGACTCGGACATTCAGTACTTC. Translated, it gives CAGRDSDIQYF.

The V call is TRBV27, the J call TRBJ2-2; TRBD2 agrees at 12 bases. V was clipped by 2 bases and J by 4 bases; unmatched bases: 5. This CDR3 has 17 residues. Germline CDR1 and CDR2: MNHEY and SMNVEV (reference sequence). CDR3 sequence: CASSLRLAGVGTGELFF. The CDR3 DNA follows: TGTGCCAGCAGTTTAAGACTAGCGGGAGTGGGCACCGGGGAGCTGTTTTTT.

Points on this clonotype: A read error may account for a junction end that differs from germline. The chain couples TRBV10-2 to TRBJ2-3; 8 bases line up with TRBD2. This CDR3 comprises 16 residues. CDR1 and CDR2 from the germline V gene are WSHSY and SAAADI. The CDR3 region is CACGGPGGLDPETQYF. CDR3 nucleotides: TGCGCCTGCGGGGGGCCCGGGGGGCTAGACCCAGAGACGCAGTACTTT.

Details on this clonotype: One junction end disagrees with the germline gene, perhaps due to a read error. The chain links TRBV6-1 to TRBJ2-4; D is perhaps TRBD1 (5 bases). Looked up from germline, CDR1 is MNHNS and CDR2 is SASEGT. The CDR3 has 12 amino acids. CDR3 residues: CASSGTTDIQYF. In DNA form, the CDR3 reads TGTGCCAGCAGTGGGACAACGGACATTCAGTACTTT.

The CDR3 loop is CASSEDQGARGNEQFF. CDR3 DNA: TGTGCCAGCAGTGAAGACCAGGGGGCGCGCGGGAACGAGCAGTTCTTC. The rearrangement joins TRBV6-1 to TRBJ2-4, with 8 nucleotides matching TRBD1. The DNA end is a closer match to TRBJ2-1, so the J assignment may be wrong. The CDR3 runs 16 residues. Germline assignment: CDR1 MNHNS and CDR2 SASEGT.

On this clonotype itself: Compared with germline, one end of the junction differs, possibly owing to a read error. The V call is TRBV6-1, the J call TRBJ2-1, with D possibly being TRBD1 or TRBD2 (5 bases each). The CDR3 covers 12 residues. CDR1 and CDR2 (germline): MNHNS, SASEGT. The CDR3 sequence: CASEVGVDERFF. For the CDR3, the DNA is TGTGCCAGCGAAGTGGGGGTCGATGAGCGGTTCTTT.

The rearrangement joins TRBV5-1 to TRBJ2-1; 8 bases fit TRBD1. The J call could be wrong; TRBJ2-5 is a better fit for the DNA end. The CDR3 consists of 14 residues. Germline CDR1 reads SGHRS; CDR2 reads YFSETQ. In DNA form, the CDR3 reads TGCGCCAGCAGCCCCGGACAGGGTCAAGAGACCCAGTACTTC. It encodes CASSPGQGQETQYF.

The chain joins TRBV6-1 to TRBJ2-4; D is possibly TRBD1 (6 bases). Germline V CDR1 and CDR2: MNHNS, SASEGT. The CDR3 runs 14 residues. V was shortened by 11 bases and J by 12 bases, with 26 bases between the two germline ends. Here the CDR3 DNA reads TGTGCCGGCCCGTTGGCAGGGGCCACAGACACTCAGTACTTC. Its translation is CAGPLAGATDTQYF.

The genes are TRBV12-3 or TRBV12-4 and TRBJ2-7, with D possibly TRBD2 on 6 matching bases. With 6 bases removed from V and 0 bases from J, the gap between germline ends came to 21 bases. This CDR3 comprises 17 residues. CDR3 DNA sequence: TGTGCCAGCAGCCGCGGGATGGGGTTGGGAAGCTCCTACGAGCAGTACTTC. Amino acid sequence: CASSRGMGLGSSYEQYF.

This clonotype was detected a few times. The V and J genes are TRBV20-1 and TRBJ1-1; the D gene is possibly TRBD1 (6 bases). V shed 5 bases and J shed 7 bases, with 23 bases lying between them. Per germline, CDR1 DFQATT and CDR2 SNEGSKA (reference sequence). CDR3 length: 15 amino acids. The CDR3, as DNA: TGCAGTGCTTTCAAACCTCGCAGGGGCCAATTTGAAGCTTTCTTT. This sequence encodes CSAFKPRRGQFEAFF.

This clonotype showed up many times. V and J are TRBV6-1 and TRBJ2-3; D might be TRBD2 (6 bases). TRBJ2-5 explains the end of the DNA better; the J call may be wrong. Germline CDR1 is MNHNS and CDR2 is SASEGT. The CDR3 loop spans 13 amino acids. The CDR3 sequence is CATNGGGQETQYF. The CDR3 bases are TGTGCCACCAATGGAGGAGGGCAAGAGACCCAGTACTTC.

About this clonotype itself: At one end the junction does not follow the germline gene, possibly because of a read error. CDR3 region: CASSDSGTIIALFF. Written as DNA, the CDR3 is TGTGCCAGCAGTGACTCCGGGACTATCATAGCCCTGTTCTTC. This chain joins TRBV6-4 and TRBJ2-5; 7 bases match TRBD2. Germline V gives CDR1 MRHNA, CDR2 SNTAGT. This CDR3 has 14 residues.

This clonotype showed up just a few times. The rearrangement links TRBV3-1 to TRBJ2-3; no clear D gene. The CDR3 has 13 amino acids. Trimming shortened V by 2 bases and J by 4 bases, and 7 bases separated the two germline ends. Germline V lookup: CDR1 LGHDT, CDR2 YNNKEL (reference sequence). Written as DNA, the CDR3 is TGTGCCAGCAGCCAAATGGTAGCAGATACGCAGTATTTT. This gives the protein CASSQMVADTQYF.

This clonotype was seen once. V and J are TRBV6-1 and TRBJ2-2; D is undetermined. Germline CDR1 is MNHNS and CDR2 is SASEGT. The CDR3 totals 13 residues. V lost 6 bases to trimming and J lost 0 bases, with 5 bases between them. The CDR3 sequence is CASRGTNTGELFF. CDR3 DNA sequence: TGTGCCAGCAGGGGAACGAACACCGGGGAGCTGTTTTTT.

The chain links TRBV3-1 to TRBJ2-1; perhaps TRBD2 as D (6 bases). The last part of the DNA fits TRBJ2-7 better; the J call may be wrong. The CDR3 runs 15 residues. CDR1 is LGHDT and CDR2 is YNNKEL in the germline V gene (reference sequence). The CDR3 spells CASSQDPAGAGEQYF. DNA for the CDR3: TGTGCCAGCAGCCAAGATCCCGCGGGTGCGGGGGAGCAGTACTTC.

In its sample, this clonotype is medium-sized. The CDR3 DNA reads as TGTGCCAGCAGGGCTAGCGGGAGCTACAATGAGCAGTTCTTC. Its protein product is CASRASGSYNEQFF. The chain is built from TRBV6-5 and TRBJ2-1, with 10 bases identical to TRBD2. Germline V lookup: CDR1 MNHEY, CDR2 SVGAGI. V was clipped by 6 bases and J by 3 bases; unmatched bases: 2. The CDR3 contains 14 residues.

This clonotype has only a few counts. This chain joins TRBV6-1 and TRBJ2-1; D could derive from TRBD1 or TRBD2 (5 bases each). V dropped 2 bases and J dropped 4 bases, with 15 bases sitting between them. Germline CDR1 is MNHNS and CDR2 is SASEGT. CDR3 length: 16 amino acids. The CDR3 bases are TGTGCCAGCAGTGAACTTGGGGCAGGGAGTTACAATGAGCAGTTCTTC. Its translation is CASSELGAGSYNEQFF.